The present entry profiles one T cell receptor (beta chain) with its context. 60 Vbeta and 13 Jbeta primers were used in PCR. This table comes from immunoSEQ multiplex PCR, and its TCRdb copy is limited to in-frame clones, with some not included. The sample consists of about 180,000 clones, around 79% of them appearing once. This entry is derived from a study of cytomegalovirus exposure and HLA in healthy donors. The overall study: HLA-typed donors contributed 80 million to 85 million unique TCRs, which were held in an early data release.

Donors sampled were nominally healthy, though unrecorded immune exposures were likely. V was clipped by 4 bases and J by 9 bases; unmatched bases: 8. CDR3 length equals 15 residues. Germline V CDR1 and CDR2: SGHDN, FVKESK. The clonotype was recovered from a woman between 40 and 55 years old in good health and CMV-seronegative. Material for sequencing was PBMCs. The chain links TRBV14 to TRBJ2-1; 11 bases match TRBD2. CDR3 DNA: TGTGCCAGCAGCCGCGGGACTAGCGGAAGCCGTGAGCAGTTCTTC. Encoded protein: CASSRGTSGSREQFF.